A selection of T cell receptor beta chains follows, all from one sample in a study of Ad26.COV2.S vaccination and SARS-CoV-2 variants. The data were produced by immunoSEQ multiplex PCR, yet TCRdb's version contains in-frame clones alone and is incomplete. The sample holds 300,000 to 500,000 clones, about nine tenths seen once. This sample comprised peripheral blood, obtained in a trial of Ad26.COV2.S vaccine versus placebo. These receptor sequences come from a person aged 18-60 years who received the Ad26.COV2.S COVID-19 vaccine or a placebo. Both conserved end residues are part of each CDR3. A D gene is named only where the DNA matches it firmly. Clone size appears in some rows only: once, few, many, or a class for an expanded clone.

v_gene: TRBV4-1; abundance: NA; j_gene: TRBJ1-1; d_gene: NA; CDR3nt: TGCGCCAGCAGCCCACAGGAGGGGTTGAACACTGAAGCTTTCTTT; CDR3aa: CASSPQEGLNTEAFF
v_gene: TRBV5-1; abundance: NA; j_gene: TRBJ1-3; d_gene: NA; CDR3nt: TGCGCCAGCAGCCCGGGACAATTAAATAAAAACACCATATATTTT; CDR3aa: CASSPGQLNKNTIYF
v_gene: TRBV19; abundance: NA; j_gene: TRBJ1-5; d_gene: TRBD1; CDR3nt: TGTGCCAGTGCTATCGACAGGGCCAATCAGCCCCAGCATTTT; CDR3aa: CASAIDRANQPQHF
v_gene: TRBV27; abundance: few; j_gene: TRBJ1-2; d_gene: TRBD1; CDR3nt: TGTGCCAGCAGTTTACAGTCGGGCGGGACAGGGGTTGCTGGCTACACCTTC; CDR3aa: CASSLQSGGTGVAGYTF
v_gene: TRBV3-1/TRBV3-2; abundance: once; j_gene: TRBJ2-1; d_gene: TRBD2; CDR3nt: TGTGCCAGCAGCCAGGGAACGGGGGGTCCAAATGAGCAGTTCTTC; CDR3aa: CASSQGTGGPNEQFF
v_gene: TRBV12-3/TRBV12-4; abundance: NA; j_gene: TRBJ2-7; d_gene: NA; CDR3nt: TGTGCCAGCTCGAGGGGTTACGAGCAGTACTTC; CDR3aa: CASSRGYEQYF
v_gene: TRBV6-5; abundance: NA; j_gene: TRBJ1-1; d_gene: NA; CDR3nt: TGTGCCAGCAGGTCGGCAGTGAACACTGAAGCTTTCTTT; CDR3aa: CASRSAVNTEAFF
v_gene: TRBV7-2; abundance: NA; j_gene: TRBJ2-7; d_gene: NA; CDR3nt: TGTGCCAGCAGTCCGAGCACGGCCGTATTGTACGAGCAGTACTTC; CDR3aa: CASSPSTAVLYEQYF
v_gene: TRBV5-8; abundance: NA; j_gene: TRBJ1-1; d_gene: NA; CDR3nt: TGTGCCAGCAGCTTCCGAGAAGGAAACACTGAAGCTTTCTTT; CDR3aa: CASSFREGNTEAFF
v_gene: TRBV4-2; abundance: NA; j_gene: TRBJ2-3; d_gene: NA; CDR3nt: TGTGCCAGCAGCCCGGGGAGACGGACAGATACGCAGTATTTT; CDR3aa: CASSPGRRTDTQYF
v_gene: TRBV5-4; abundance: once; j_gene: TRBJ2-4; d_gene: TRBD1; CDR3nt: TGTGCCAGCAGCCTACAGGGGGCAAGGGCCAAAAACATTCAGTACTTC; CDR3aa: CASSLQGARAKNIQYF
v_gene: TRBV7-9; abundance: NA; j_gene: TRBJ2-1; d_gene: TRBD1; CDR3nt: TGTGCCAGCAGGGAAGCAGGGGGCTACAATGAGCAGTTCTTC; CDR3aa: CASREAGGYNEQFF
v_gene: TRBV10-3; abundance: NA; j_gene: TRBJ2-3; d_gene: NA; CDR3nt: TGTGCCATCAGTGATAGAGATACGCAGTATTTT; CDR3aa: CAISDRDTQYF
v_gene: TRBV28; abundance: NA; j_gene: TRBJ1-6; d_gene: NA; CDR3nt: TGTGCCAGCAGTTCTTTCGACAGCGATGATTCACCCCTCCACTTT; CDR3aa: CASSSFDSDDSPLHF
v_gene: TRBV7-8; abundance: NA; j_gene: TRBJ2-7; d_gene: NA; CDR3nt: TGTGCCAGCAGCTTTAGACAGTCCTACGAGCAGTACTTC; CDR3aa: CASSFRQSYEQYF
v_gene: TRBV6-5; abundance: NA; j_gene: TRBJ1-5; d_gene: TRBD1; CDR3nt: TGTGCCAGCAGTTACTCAGGACAGGCGCGAAATCAGCCCCAGCATTTT; CDR3aa: CASSYSGQARNQPQHF
v_gene: TRBV6-5; abundance: NA; j_gene: TRBJ2-3; d_gene: NA; CDR3nt: TGTGCCAGCAGACGGGGAGGCACAGATACGCAGTATTTT; CDR3aa: CASRRGGTDTQYF
v_gene: TRBV5-4; abundance: NA; j_gene: TRBJ1-3; d_gene: NA; CDR3nt: TGTGCCAGCAGCTTGGAACACAAAAACACCATATATTTT; CDR3aa: CASSLEHKNTIYF
v_gene: TRBV6-5; abundance: NA; j_gene: TRBJ1-6; d_gene: TRBD1; CDR3nt: TGTGCCAGCAGGGGGACAGACTCTAATTCACCCCTCCACTTT; CDR3aa: CASRGTDSNSPLHF
v_gene: TRBV6-6; abundance: NA; j_gene: TRBJ1-2; d_gene: NA; CDR3nt: TGTGCCAGCAGCGGAAACACGGGTGGGGGCTACACCTTC; CDR3aa: CASSGNTGGGYTF
v_gene: TRBV2; abundance: NA; j_gene: TRBJ1-4; d_gene: NA; CDR3nt: TGTGCCAGCAGTGAAATAAGGGAGGGCAAGGAAAAACTGTTTTTT; CDR3aa: CASSEIREGKEKLFF
v_gene: TRBV2; abundance: once; j_gene: TRBJ1-2; d_gene: TRBD1; CDR3nt: TGTGCCAGCAGTGAAAGGGACAGGGATGGCTACACCTTC; CDR3aa: CASSERDRDGYTF
v_gene: TRBV3-1/TRBV3-2; abundance: NA; j_gene: TRBJ2-1; d_gene: TRBD2; CDR3nt: TGTGCCAGCAGCCAGGGGAAGGGACTAGCTCGAGCCGTTCTCTTC; CDR3aa: CASSQGKGLARAVLF
v_gene: TRBV6-2/TRBV6-3; abundance: few; j_gene: TRBJ2-3; d_gene: TRBD2; CDR3nt: TGTGCCAGCAGTAGCGGGGGGGCGACAGATACGCAGTATTTT; CDR3aa: CASSSGGATDTQYF
v_gene: TRBV27; abundance: NA; j_gene: TRBJ2-1; d_gene: TRBD2; CDR3nt: TGTGCCAGCAGTGCGACTAGCGGGGGCCTCTACAATGAGCAGTTCTTC; CDR3aa: CASSATSGGLYNEQFF
v_gene: TRBV6-2/TRBV6-3; abundance: NA; j_gene: TRBJ1-5; d_gene: NA; CDR3nt: TGTGCCAGCAGTACATATAGCAATCAGCCCCAGCATTTT; CDR3aa: CASSTYSNQPQHF
v_gene: TRBV6-5; abundance: NA; j_gene: TRBJ1-3; d_gene: NA; CDR3nt: TGTGCCAGCAGGTCCATCGGGTCTGGAAACACCATATATTTT; CDR3aa: CASRSIGSGNTIYF
v_gene: TRBV10-3; abundance: NA; j_gene: TRBJ1-4; d_gene: NA; CDR3nt: TGTGCCATCAGTGAGGGGTTGGATGAAAAACTGTTTTTT; CDR3aa: CAISEGLDEKLFF
v_gene: TRBV5-5; abundance: NA; j_gene: TRBJ1-6; d_gene: NA; CDR3nt: TGTGCCAGCAGCTTGCGGGCGCCAGCAAATAATTCACCCCTCCACTTT; CDR3aa: CASSLRAPANNSPLHF
v_gene: TRBV7-2; abundance: NA; j_gene: TRBJ2-5; d_gene: NA; CDR3nt: TGTGCCAGCAGCCCACTCTCGTACCAAGAGACCCAGTACTTC; CDR3aa: CASSPLSYQETQYF
v_gene: TRBV19; abundance: few; j_gene: TRBJ1-6; d_gene: NA; CDR3nt: TGTGCCAGTACCCCGGAACGGAATACCTATAATTCACCCCTCCACTTT; CDR3aa: CASTPERNTYNSPLHF
v_gene: TRBV7-2; abundance: NA; j_gene: TRBJ1-1; d_gene: NA; CDR3nt: TGTGCCAGCAGCCTAATTACGGGCCGGGGAGAAGCTTTCTTT; CDR3aa: CASSLITGRGEAFF
v_gene: TRBV5-6; abundance: NA; j_gene: TRBJ2-1; d_gene: NA; CDR3nt: TGTGCCAGCAGCCAATGGGGGGACGGCTACAATGAGCAGTTCTTC; CDR3aa: CASSQWGDGYNEQFF
v_gene: TRBV4-1; abundance: NA; j_gene: TRBJ2-7; d_gene: TRBD1; CDR3nt: TGCGCCAGCAGCCAGCCAGGGACAGGGGTCTACGAGCAGTACTTC; CDR3aa: CASSQPGTGVYEQYF
v_gene: TRBV18; abundance: NA; j_gene: TRBJ2-1; d_gene: NA; CDR3nt: TGTGCCAGCTCACCAATGGACACTGAGCAGTTCTTC; CDR3aa: CASSPMDTEQFF
v_gene: TRBV6-4; abundance: NA; j_gene: TRBJ1-1; d_gene: TRBD1; CDR3nt: TGTGCCAGCAGGGGACAGGTAGGGTCGACTGAAGCTTTCTTT; CDR3aa: CASRGQVGSTEAFF
v_gene: TRBV7-9; abundance: NA; j_gene: TRBJ1-4; d_gene: NA; CDR3nt: TGTGCCAGCAGCTCCTCCGGGACCATACAAGAAAAACTGTTTTTT; CDR3aa: CASSSSGTIQEKLFF
v_gene: TRBV3-1/TRBV3-2; abundance: NA; j_gene: TRBJ2-7; d_gene: NA; CDR3nt: TGTGCCAGCAGCCAATCTCTTGTGGGGTTTTACGAGCAGTACTTC; CDR3aa: CASSQSLVGFYEQYF
v_gene: TRBV5-6; abundance: NA; j_gene: TRBJ1-2; d_gene: NA; CDR3nt: TGTGCCAGCAGCTTGTTAGGGATCAGGTCGGACTATGGCTACACCTTC; CDR3aa: CASSLLGIRSDYGYTF
v_gene: TRBV5-6; abundance: NA; j_gene: TRBJ2-2; d_gene: NA; CDR3nt: TGTGCCAGCTCATTTTGGGAGGCCACCGGGGAGCTGTTTTTT; CDR3aa: CASSFWEATGELFF
v_gene: TRBV30; abundance: NA; j_gene: TRBJ2-2; d_gene: NA; CDR3nt: TGTGCCCAACCTGGGGACCTCAACACCGGGGAGCTGTTTTTT; CDR3aa: CAQPGDLNTGELFF
v_gene: TRBV3-1/TRBV3-2; abundance: NA; j_gene: TRBJ2-5; d_gene: NA; CDR3nt: TGTGCCAGCAGCCAAGCTCTAGTTGGGGGAGAGACCCAGTACTTC; CDR3aa: CASSQALVGGETQYF
v_gene: TRBV2; abundance: NA; j_gene: TRBJ1-2; d_gene: TRBD1; CDR3nt: TGTGCCAGCAGTGAACTACCGACAGGGGGCGCAGGTGGCTACACCTTC; CDR3aa: CASSELPTGGAGGYTF
v_gene: TRBV11-2; abundance: NA; j_gene: TRBJ2-3; d_gene: NA; CDR3nt: TGTGCCAGCAGGCCAGGGCGGAACACAGATACGCAGTATTTT; CDR3aa: CASRPGRNTDTQYF
v_gene: TRBV7-6; abundance: NA; j_gene: TRBJ2-1; d_gene: NA; CDR3nt: TGTGCCAGCAGCTTATCTCTGGGGTCCTACAATGAGCAGTTCTTC; CDR3aa: CASSLSLGSYNEQFF
v_gene: TRBV5-4; abundance: NA; j_gene: TRBJ1-1; d_gene: NA; CDR3nt: TGTGCCAGCCGGGAGACGGTGAACACTGAAGCTTTCTTT; CDR3aa: CASRETVNTEAFF
v_gene: TRBV21-1; abundance: NA; j_gene: TRBJ1-5; d_gene: NA; CDR3nt: TGTGCCAGCAGCAAGAGGGACAGGGATGAAATTAGCAATCAGCCCCAGCATTTT; CDR3aa: CASSKRDRDEISNQPQHF
v_gene: TRBV7-2; abundance: NA; j_gene: TRBJ1-1; d_gene: NA; CDR3nt: TGTGCCAGCAGCTTGGACCCCCCGAACACTGAAGCTTTCTTT; CDR3aa: CASSLDPPNTEAFF
v_gene: TRBV2; abundance: NA; j_gene: TRBJ2-1; d_gene: TRBD1; CDR3nt: TGTGCCAGCAGTGGGCAGGGGGCGTTTGAGCAGTTCTTC; CDR3aa: CASSGQGAFEQFF
v_gene: TRBV10-3; abundance: NA; j_gene: TRBJ2-3; d_gene: TRBD2; CDR3nt: TGTGCCATCAGTGATAATTACGGGGGGGATACGCAGTATTTT; CDR3aa: CAISDNYGGDTQYF
v_gene: TRBV6-1; abundance: NA; j_gene: TRBJ2-7; d_gene: TRBD1; CDR3nt: TGTGCCAGCAATGAAGGGGACAGGGGTCCTAGGGAGCAGTACTTC; CDR3aa: CASNEGDRGPREQYF
v_gene: TRBV10-3; abundance: NA; j_gene: TRBJ1-4; d_gene: NA; CDR3nt: TGTGCCATCAGTGATCGAGGAGGGGGGCTTAATGAAAAACTGTTTTTT; CDR3aa: CAISDRGGGLNEKLFF
v_gene: TRBV5-8; abundance: once; j_gene: TRBJ1-5; d_gene: NA; CDR3nt: TGTGCCAGCAGCCCCATGCGGCGGGGAGATCAGCCCCAGCATTTT; CDR3aa: CASSPMRRGDQPQHF
v_gene: TRBV11-2; abundance: few; j_gene: TRBJ2-7; d_gene: NA; CDR3nt: TGTGCCAGCACCCAGGGATCTATTGGCGAGCAGTACTTC; CDR3aa: CASTQGSIGEQYF
v_gene: TRBV2; abundance: NA; j_gene: TRBJ1-1; d_gene: TRBD1; CDR3nt: TGTGCCAGCAGCGATGGGACAGGGGGTATCACTGAAGCTTTCTTT; CDR3aa: CASSDGTGGITEAFF
v_gene: TRBV30; abundance: NA; j_gene: TRBJ2-5; d_gene: TRBD2; CDR3nt: TGTGCCTGGCAAGTAGCGGGGGGGGACCAAGAGACCCAGTACTTC; CDR3aa: CAWQVAGGDQETQYF
v_gene: TRBV3-1/TRBV3-2; abundance: NA; j_gene: TRBJ2-1; d_gene: TRBD2; CDR3nt: TGTGCCAGCATGCGACTAGCGGGGGTTGACAATGAGCAGTTCTTC; CDR3aa: CASMRLAGVDNEQFF
v_gene: TRBV9; abundance: NA; j_gene: TRBJ2-1; d_gene: TRBD1; CDR3nt: TGTGCCAGCAGCGATCCGGGACAGGGAAATGAGCAGTTCTTC; CDR3aa: CASSDPGQGNEQFF
v_gene: TRBV6-5; abundance: NA; j_gene: TRBJ2-1; d_gene: TRBD1; CDR3nt: TGTGCCAGCAGACGAGGTGACAGGGACAACAATGAGCAGTTCTTC; CDR3aa: CASRRGDRDNNEQFF